This T cell receptor (beta chain) was sequenced for a study of CD8+CD57+ T cells in acquired aplastic anemia. Study context: Sorted CD4+ and CD8+ cells gave a mean 3.2 ug DNA, range 0.2 to 27.4 ug. Whole-study results and caveats: Significant differences in CD8+ Simpson's diversity were not observed between patients and controls. About 28 sequences, all CD8+ CDR3, were shared between patients and controls.

Only patients with CD8+CD57+ cell expansion on flow cytometry were chosen for sequencing. By the time of blood sampling, patients had still received no therapy. This clonotype was observed at least ten times. Its target is not known. Profiling of TCR beta VDJ combinations and CDR3 sequences used genomic DNA as template. Via MiXCR, TCRdb re-called the reads, giving one row per CDR3 protein. The sample has around 200,000 distinct CDR3 sequences, 45% to 60% seen once; the top ten hold about an eighth. This receptor was identified in a human donor with aplastic anemia. Sequenced input: sorted CD4+, CD8+, or CD8+CD57+ T cells (not recorded which) from PBMCs.

The CDR3, as DNA: TGCAGTGCGACAGGACAGGCAAACACCGGGGAGCTGTTTTTT. Protein sequence: CSATGQANTGELFF. The rearrangement links TRBV20-1 to TRBJ2-2, with 7 nucleotides matching TRBD1. CDR3 length equals 14 residues. V lost 6 bases and J lost 2; bases outside the gene matches: 6. Germline loops: CDR1 DFQATT, CDR2 SNEGSKA (reference sequence).